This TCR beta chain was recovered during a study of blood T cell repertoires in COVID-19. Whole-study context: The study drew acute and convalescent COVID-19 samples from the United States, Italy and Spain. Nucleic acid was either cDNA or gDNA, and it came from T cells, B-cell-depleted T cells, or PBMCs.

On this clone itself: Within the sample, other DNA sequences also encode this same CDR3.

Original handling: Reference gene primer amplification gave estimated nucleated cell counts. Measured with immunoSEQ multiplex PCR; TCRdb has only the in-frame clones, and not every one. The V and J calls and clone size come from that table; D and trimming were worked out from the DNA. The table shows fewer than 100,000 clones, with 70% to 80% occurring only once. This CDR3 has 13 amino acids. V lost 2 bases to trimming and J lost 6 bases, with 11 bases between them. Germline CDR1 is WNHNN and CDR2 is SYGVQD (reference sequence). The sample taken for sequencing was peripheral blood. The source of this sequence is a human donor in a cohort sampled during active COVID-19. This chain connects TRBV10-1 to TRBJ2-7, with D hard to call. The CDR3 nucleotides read TGCGCCAGCAGTGAGGAGCGCCGAGGCGAGCAGTACTTC. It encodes CASSEERRGEQYF.